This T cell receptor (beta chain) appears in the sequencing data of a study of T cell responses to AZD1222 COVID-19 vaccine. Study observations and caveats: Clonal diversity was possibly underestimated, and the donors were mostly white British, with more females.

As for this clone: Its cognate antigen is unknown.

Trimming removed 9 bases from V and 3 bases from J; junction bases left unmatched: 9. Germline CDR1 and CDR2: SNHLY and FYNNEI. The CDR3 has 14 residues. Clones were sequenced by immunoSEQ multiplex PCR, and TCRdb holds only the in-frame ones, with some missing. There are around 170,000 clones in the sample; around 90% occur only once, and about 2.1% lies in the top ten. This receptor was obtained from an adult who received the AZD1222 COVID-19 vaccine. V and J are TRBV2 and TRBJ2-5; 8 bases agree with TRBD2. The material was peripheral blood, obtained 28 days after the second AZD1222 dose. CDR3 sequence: CASRRAGVEETQYF. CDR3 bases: TGTGCCAGTAGACGAGCGGGAGTGGAAGAGACCCAGTACTTC.